These 25 T cell receptor beta chains originate from one sample sequenced in a study of T cell responses to AZD1222 COVID-19 vaccine (dated by TCRdb to the early 2020s). Library prep was done by the immunoSEQ multiplex PCR assay. The table was pulled from immuneACCESS by TCRdb, which kept in-frame rearrangements only. Such tables lose some clones; where checked, under half of the loss comes from unresolved V genes, and the rest has no known cause. Here the sample has about 130,000 clones; over 85% occur a single time. The top ten clonotypes cover about 1.1% of the sample. Explained via the paper, the time point label denotes: about 28 days (+/-7) after the second vaccine dose. Material: peripheral blood, obtained 28 days after the second AZD1222 dose. These receptor sequences come from an adult who received the AZD1222 COVID-19 vaccine.

The V and J genes are TRBV11-3 and TRBJ1-4; D is unresolved. Germline V gene lookup returns CDR1 SGHNT and CDR2 YENEEA. The CDR3 consists of 13 residues. Trimming stripped 4 bases from V and 7 bases from J, with 10 bases between. CDR3 region: CASSSHGLEKLFF. The CDR3 DNA reads as TGTGCCAGCAGCTCCCACGGCCTTGAAAAACTGTTTTTT.

The chain recombines TRBV7-9 with TRBJ2-1, with D perhaps TRBD1 (6 bases). Trimming took 5 bases from V and 4 from J, leaving 12 bases between them. CDR3 length: 14 amino acids. Germline V lookup: CDR1 SEHNR, CDR2 FQNEAQ (reference sequence). Here the CDR3 reads CASSPGRGYNEQFF. As DNA, the CDR3 is TGTGCCAGCAGCCCCGGCAGGGGATACAATGAGCAGTTCTTC.

This rearrangement joins TRBV29-1 to TRBJ2-1, with 10 bases identical to TRBD1. From germline, CDR1 is SQVTM and CDR2 ANQGSEA. Losses at the gene ends were 7 bases for V and 3 bases for J; bases not matched to a gene: 6. This CDR3 contains 14 residues. CDR3 protein: CSGLGTGVYNEQFF. The CDR3 DNA reads as TGCAGCGGACTTGGGACAGGGGTCTACAATGAGCAGTTCTTC.

The chain is built from TRBV5-1 and TRBJ1-2; D may be TRBD1 (5 bases). V was cut by 0 bases and J by 4 bases, with 16 bases left in between. CDR1 and CDR2 from the germline V gene are SGHRS and YFSETQ. The CDR3 sequence is 16 residues long. The CDR3 nucleotides are TGCGCCAGCAGCTTGGTATCGTCGCAGGGAGGCTATGGCTACACCTTC. Its translation is CASSLVSSQGGYGYTF.

This rearrangement joins TRBV6-5 to TRBJ2-1; D is ambiguous. The germline V gene encodes CDR1 MNHEY and CDR2 SVGAGI. V shed 1 base and J shed 7 bases, with 8 bases lying between them. The CDR3 is 13 amino acids. The DNA of the CDR3 is TGTGCCAGCAGTTACTTGGTGGGGAATGAGCAGTTCTTC. Translated, it gives CASSYLVGNEQFF.

The CDR3 nucleotides read TGTGCCAGTACCCTAGACAGGGACGTCACTGAAGCTTTCTTT. It codes for CASTLDRDVTEAFF. The rearrangement links TRBV19 to TRBJ1-1, with 7 bases aligning to TRBD1. Germline trimming cut 7 bases from V and 4 bases from J; bases unmatched to any gene: 9. This CDR3 is built from 14 residues. The germline CDR1 and CDR2 sequences are LNHDA and SQIVND (reference sequence).

The CDR3 sequence is CASSRQGDYGYTF. The CDR3 DNA is TGTGCCAGCAGTAGACAGGGGGACTATGGCTACACCTTC. The chain has TRBV12-3 or TRBV12-4 and TRBJ1-2; TRBD1 agrees at 9 bases. The V and J ends lost 5 bases and 3 bases, in that order; junction bases with no gene match: 1. The CDR3 covers 13 residues.

The chain links TRBV12-3 or TRBV12-4 to TRBJ2-7, with TRBD2 as a possible D gene (5 bases). V gave up 4 bases and J gave up 6 bases, with 10 bases separating them. The CDR3 is 12 amino acids. The CDR3 region has the DNA TGTGCCAGCAGTTCTGGAGGCCGCGAGCAGTACTTC. Its translation is CASSSGGREQYF.

The table lists this clone with a count of one. CDR3 in amino acids: CASSLASMVTGDYGYTF. The CDR3 bases are TGTGCCAGCAGCTTAGCCTCGATGGTGACAGGGGACTATGGCTACACCTTC. This chain links TRBV7-9 with TRBJ1-2; TRBD1 aligns across 8 bases. After removal of 0 bases from V and 3 bases from J, the junction contained 9 bases not matched to a gene. The CDR3 is made up of 17 amino acids. Germline V gene sequence: CDR1 SEHNR, CDR2 FQNEAQ (reference sequence). The variable domain in full, completed from reference TRBV7-9 and TRBJ1-2, reads DTGVSQNPRHKITKRGQNVTFRCDPISEHNRLYWYRQTLGQGPEFLTYFQNEAQLEKSRLLSDRFSAERPKGSFSTLEIQRTEQGDSAMYLCASSLASMVTGDYGYTFGSGTRLTVV.

The chain recombines TRBV7-9 with TRBJ1-4; 7 nucleotides match TRBD1. V was pared by 2 bases and J by 0 bases, with 6 bases of the junction left unmatched. The CDR3 covers 17 residues. Germline V lookup: CDR1 SEHNR, CDR2 FQNEAQ (reference sequence). CDR3 in DNA: TGTGCCAGCAGCTTAAGACAGGGAGCCTCAACTAATGAAAAACTGTTTTTT. It encodes CASSLRQGASTNEKLFF.

V and J are TRBV9 and TRBJ2-7; TRBD2 is a possible D gene (7 bases). Germline CDR1 SGDLS, CDR2 YYNGEE. The CDR3 extends over 16 amino acids. Trimming left V 0 bases short and J 6 bases short, with 19 bases between. The CDR3 DNA reads as TGTGCCAGCAGCGTAGCTACAGGGAGGGCCGGGGGCGAGCAGTACTTC. Its protein product is CASSVATGRAGGEQYF.

The chain combines TRBV9 with TRBJ1-3; perhaps TRBD1 as D (5 bases). V was pared by 0 bases and J by 4 bases, with 17 bases between. The length of the CDR3 is 17 residues. The germline gives CDR1 SGDLS, CDR2 YYNGEE. This chain's CDR3 is CASSVEVGLTSGNTIYF. DNA for the CDR3: TGTGCCAGCAGCGTAGAGGTGGGACTCACCTCCGGAAACACCATATATTTT. Full variable domain (remainder filled in from reference TRBV9 and TRBJ1-3): DSGVTQTPKHLITATGQRVTLRCSPRSGDLSVYWYQQSLDQGLQFLIQYYNGEERAKGNILERFSAQQFPDLHSELNLSSLELGDSALYFCASSVEVGLTSGNTIYFGEGSWLTVV.

CDR3 nucleotide sequence: TGCGCCAGCAGGTGGAACAGGGGGGGACCCACAGATACGCAGTATTTT. Protein sequence: CASRWNRGGPTDTQYF. This chain uses TRBV5-1 with TRBJ2-3; D is perhaps TRBD1 (8 bases). The ends were cut back, 5 bases at V and 2 bases at J, with 18 bases in the middle. In germline, CDR1 is SGHRS, CDR2 YFSETQ. There are 16 residues in the CDR3. Combining the CDR3 with reference TRBV5-1 and TRBJ2-3 gives the whole variable domain KAGVTQTPRYLIKTRGQQVTLSCSPISGHRSVSWYQQTPGQGLQFLFEYFSETQRNKGNFPGRFSGRQFSNSRSEMNVSTLELGDSALYLCASRWNRGGPTDTQYFGPGTRLTVL.

The V call is TRBV5-1, the J call TRBJ2-3, with 11 bases aligning to TRBD2. CDR1 and CDR2 from the germline V gene are SGHRS and YFSETQ. CDR3 length: 15 amino acids. The ends lost 7 bases at V and 2 bases at J; junction bases unmatched: 6. CDR3 sequence (DNA): TGCGCCAGCGGCCTGGGACTAGCGGACACAGATACGCAGTATTTT. Translated, it gives CASGLGLADTDTQYF.

This chain joins TRBV27 and TRBJ2-7; no reliable D call. CDR1 is MNHEY, CDR2 SMNVEV, per germline (reference sequence). Trimming left V 3 bases short and J 2 bases short, with 11 bases between. The CDR3 runs 14 residues. CDR3 DNA: TGTGCCAGCAGTTTTTCCCGGCAGACCTACGAGCAGTACTTC. It translates to CASSFSRQTYEQYF.

The rearrangement uses TRBV5-6 and TRBJ2-5; tentatively, D is TRBD1 or TRBD2 (5 bases each). The germline V gene has CDR1 SGHDT and CDR2 YYEEEE. V gave up 1 base and J gave up 2 bases, with 12 bases separating them. CDR3 length: 15 residues. The CDR3 DNA reads TGTGCCAGCAGCTTGTGGGGGAAGATACAAGAGACCCAGTACTTC. This encodes CASSLWGKIQETQYF.

The sample holds a few counts of this clone. The rearrangement uses TRBV19 and TRBJ1-5; 10 nucleotides match TRBD1. This CDR3 spans 17 amino acids. Trimming cost V 1 base and J 1 base; bases outside gene matches: 4. CDR1 and CDR2 from the germline V gene are LNHDA and SQIVND (reference sequence). The CDR3 DNA reads as TGTGCCAGTAGTATAGGGAGACAGGGGGCAAGCAATCAGCCCCAGCATTTT. Translation gives CASSIGRQGASNQPQHF.

This chain uses TRBV4-3 with TRBJ1-1; D uncertain. Germline CDR1 and CDR2: LGHNA and YSLEER. This CDR3 has 16 amino acids. Trimming took 0 bases from V and 2 from J, leaving 13 bases between them. CDR3 loop: CASSQDLGLLNTEAFF. The CDR3 DNA sequence: TGCGCCAGCAGCCAAGATCTTGGACTCCTCAACACTGAAGCTTTCTTT.

The DNA for the CDR3 is TGTGCCAGCATGGTATTCGCTGAGCAGTTCTTC. This encodes CASMVFAEQFF. The chain carries TRBV2 and TRBJ2-1; D gene unclear. The germline V gene has CDR1 SNHLY and CDR2 FYNNEI. V was shortened by 7 bases and J by 9 bases, with 10 bases between the two germline ends. The CDR3 runs 11 residues.

The chain combines TRBV6-2 or TRBV6-3 with TRBJ1-5; D possibly corresponds to TRBD1 (5 bases). CDR1 and CDR2 (germline): MNHEY, SVGEGT. The CDR3 extends over 13 amino acids. Deletions cut 5 bases from V and 7 bases from J, with 12 bases between. DNA for the CDR3: TGTGCCAGCAGTGACCTCAGGGTACAGCCCCAGCATTTT. Translated, it gives CASSDLRVQPQHF.

This sequence joins TRBV7-8 and TRBJ2-3, with 11 bases fitting TRBD2. CDR3 size: 14 residues. With 2 bases clipped from V and 9 bases from J, the junction kept 4 bases outside the gene matches. Germline-derived CDR1 and CDR2 are SGHVS and FQNEAQ. CDR3 loop: CASSLYTSGGTQYF. The CDR3, as DNA: TGTGCCAGCAGCTTATATACTAGCGGGGGCACGCAGTATTTT. The full variable domain, in which reference TRBV7-8 and TRBJ2-3 provide the parts outside the CDR3, is GAGVSQSPRYKVAKRGQDVALRCDPISGHVSLFWYQQALGQGPEFLTYFQNEAQLDKSGLPSDRFFAERPEGSVSTLKIQRTQQEDSAVYLCASSLYTSGGTQYFGPGTRLTVL.

CDR3 DNA sequence: TGTGCCAGCAGTCCAGGGGAAAACATTCAGTACTTC. The encoded protein is CASSPGENIQYF. The rearrangement uses TRBV7-9 and TRBJ2-4; tentatively, D is TRBD1 (6 bases). This CDR3 has 12 residues. Germline V gives CDR1 SEHNR, CDR2 FQNEAQ (reference sequence). Trimming pared 6 bases from V and 5 bases from J, leaving 8 bases between.

The chain joins TRBV4-2 to TRBJ2-2; no firm D call. Per the germline V gene, CDR1 is LGHNA and CDR2 is YNFKEQ. The CDR3 has 14 amino acids. V was trimmed by 1 base and J by 4 bases, leaving 7 bases between them. CDR3 amino acids: CASSQVEPTGELFF. The CDR3, as DNA: TGTGCCAGCAGCCAAGTGGAGCCCACCGGGGAGCTGTTTTTT.

This chain joins TRBV4-3 and TRBJ1-1, with D possibly matching TRBD1 (6 bases). From germline, CDR1 is LGHNA and CDR2 YSLEER. This CDR3 is built from 15 residues. Between the trimmed V and J ends, which lost 6 bases and 9 bases, there was a span of 23 bases. CDR3 sequence reads: CASRRSTGRSGKAFF. The CDR3 DNA sequence: TGCGCCAGCAGACGTTCAACAGGGCGGAGTGGGAAAGCTTTCTTT.

The chain recombines TRBV11-2 with TRBJ1-1, with a weak D call TRBD1 (5 bases). The germline gives CDR1 SGHAT, CDR2 FQNNGV. The CDR3 contains 16 residues. The V and J ends lost 1 base and 2 bases respectively, with 14 bases between them. For the CDR3, the DNA is TGTGCCAGCAGCTTAGTGGGGCGGGGCGGAAACACTGAAGCTTTCTTT. Protein product: CASSLVGRGGNTEAFF.